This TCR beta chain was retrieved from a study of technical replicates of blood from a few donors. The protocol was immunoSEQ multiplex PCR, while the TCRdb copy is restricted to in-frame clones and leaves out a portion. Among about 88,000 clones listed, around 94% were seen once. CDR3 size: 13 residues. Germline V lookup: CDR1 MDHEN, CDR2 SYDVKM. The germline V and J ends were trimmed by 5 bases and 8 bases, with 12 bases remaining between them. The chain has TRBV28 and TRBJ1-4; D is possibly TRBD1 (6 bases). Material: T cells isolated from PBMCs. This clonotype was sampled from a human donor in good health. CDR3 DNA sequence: TGTGCCAGCAGTAAGATCGACAGGGAAAAACTGTTTTTT. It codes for CASSKIDREKLFF.